This T cell receptor beta chain was retrieved from a study of T cells after yellow fever vaccination. Overall study results and limits: Most primary-vaccination clones reappeared after the booster (about 97% CD4, 85% to 90% CD8).

This clonotype has just a few counts. Its antigen is not identified. The authors made TCR cDNA by 5'RACE template switching, adding a universal primer site and UMIs. TCRdb itself ran the 5' RACE reads through MiXCR, one entry per CDR3 protein. Among a few hundred thousand distinct CDR3 sequences listed, approximately 21% were seen once. V was clipped by 4 bases and J by 0 bases, with 14 bases between them. Looked up from germline, CDR1 is SEHNR and CDR2 is FQNEAQ (reference sequence). The CDR3 has 16 residues. Sequenced here: PBMCs, sampled 15 days after the yellow fever booster vaccination. The TCR comes from a man aged 25 to 45 who received the YFV17D yellow fever vaccine. This chain links TRBV7-9 with TRBJ2-3; a weak D match, TRBD2 (6 bases). The CDR3 is CASSSSTRTSTDTQYF. CDR3 nucleotide sequence: TGTGCCAGCAGCTCCTCGACTAGGACTAGCACAGATACGCAGTATTTT.